The 30 T cell receptor beta chains in this list originate from one sample, sequenced in a study of blood T cell repertoires in COVID-19. Method: immunoSEQ multiplex PCR; TCRdb's copy keeps in-frame clones and lacks some. This table holds around 290,000 clones, roughly 86% found once. Sequencing was done on a sample of PBMCs or T cells enriched from blood (not recorded which). The receptors derive from a woman under 30 who had recovered from COVID-19.

This clone occurred once. The rearrangement uses TRBV5-1 and TRBJ1-6; 8 bases are a match to TRBD1. Germline values: CDR1 SGHRS, CDR2 YFSETQ. The CDR3 has 14 amino acids. V lost 4 bases and J lost 10; bases outside the gene matches: 7. The CDR3 is CASSLEQGVSPLHF. The CDR3 bases are TGCGCCAGCAGCCTAGAACAGGGGGTCTCACCCCTCCACTTT. The full variable domain, its missing parts supplied by reference TRBV5-1 and TRBJ1-6, is KAGVTQTPRYLIKTRGQQVTLSCSPISGHRSVSWYQQTPGQGLQFLFEYFSETQRNKGNFPGRFSGRQFSNSRSEMNVSTLELGDSALYLCASSLEQGVSPLHFGNGTRLTVT.

This clone was seen just once. This chain links TRBV6-2 or TRBV6-3 with TRBJ2-2; 9 bases match TRBD2. The germline gives CDR1 MNHEY, CDR2 SVGEGT. There are 16 residues in the CDR3. Unmatched junction bases numbered 5, after V lost 2 bases and J lost 4 bases. CDR3 region: CASSYQAGGPTGELFF. CDR3 DNA sequence: TGTGCCAGCAGTTACCAAGCGGGGGGCCCCACCGGGGAGCTGTTTTTT.

J is TRBJ1-1 and V is TRBV2; TRBD1 matches at 8 bases. Germline V lookup: CDR1 SNHLY, CDR2 FYNNEI. V lost 8 bases, J lost 6 bases, and 11 bases stayed unmatched. The CDR3 contains 14 residues. Written as DNA, the CDR3 is TGTGCCAGCGACGGACAGGGAGTCAGCTCTGAAGCTTTCTTT. It is translated as CASDGQGVSSEAFF.

This clone was detected only once. This chain links TRBV5-1 with TRBJ2-5; TRBD2 matches at 10 bases. Germline CDR1 and CDR2: SGHRS and YFSETQ. After removal of 4 bases from V and 5 bases from J, the junction contained 5 bases not matched to a gene. The CDR3 spans 14 residues. In DNA, the CDR3 is TGCGCCAGCAGCCCCACTAGCGGGGATGAGACCCAGTACTTC. Amino acid sequence: CASSPTSGDETQYF.

The chain links TRBV19 to TRBJ1-2; possibly TRBD1 for D (6 bases). This CDR3 has 16 amino acids. V lost 4 bases and J lost 1, with 16 bases in between. Germline V gene data show CDR1 as LNHDA and CDR2 as SQIVND (reference sequence). The CDR3 region is CASSSQGTGINYGYTF. The CDR3 DNA reads as TGTGCCAGTAGTAGCCAGGGGACGGGAATTAACTATGGCTACACCTTC.

This chain links TRBV7-3 with TRBJ2-1, with TRBD2 matching 7 bases. The ends lost 5 bases at V and 4 bases at J; junction bases unmatched: 11. Per the germline V gene, CDR1 is SGHTA and CDR2 is FQGTGA. This CDR3 comprises 16 residues. In nucleotides, the CDR3 is TGTGCCAGCAGCCCCCTCCTAGCGGCGAGATACAATGAGCAGTTCTTC. The encoded protein is CASSPLLAARYNEQFF.

This clone is a singleton in its sample. The V and J genes are TRBV3-1 (or the pseudogene TRBV3-2) and TRBJ2-7; no reliable D call. The CDR3 is 12 amino acids. CDR1 and CDR2 from the germline V gene are LGHDT and YNNKEL (reference sequence). V was clipped by 6 bases and J by 9 bases, with 15 bases between them. CDR3 in DNA: TGTGCCAGCAGTCAATCGAACAGTTGGCAGTACTTC. Amino acids: CASSQSNSWQYF.

This chain joins TRBV11-2 and TRBJ2-7, with 8 bases that match TRBD1. CDR1 and CDR2 from the germline V gene are SGHAT and FQNNGV. The V and J ends lost 6 bases and 0 bases, in that order; junction bases with no gene match: 7. CDR3 length: 15 residues. CDR3 residues: CASSRRTGPSYEQYF. The CDR3 DNA follows: TGTGCCAGCAGTCGGAGGACAGGGCCCTCCTACGAGCAGTACTTC.

The gene calls are TRBV15 and TRBJ2-1, with D possibly being TRBD1 (5 bases). This CDR3 is built from 15 residues. V shed 0 bases and J shed 10 bases, with 16 bases lying between them. Germline V CDR1 and CDR2: LNHNV, YYDKDF (reference sequence). The CDR3 region is CATSRDWAGYGEQFF. The CDR3 DNA reads as TGTGCCACCAGCAGAGATTGGGCAGGGTACGGGGAGCAGTTCTTC.

This chain uses TRBV6-2 or TRBV6-3 with TRBJ2-1; D possibly corresponds to TRBD2 (6 bases). Trimming left V 4 bases short and J 3 bases short, with 19 bases between. Germline CDR1 reads MNHEY; CDR2 reads SVGEGT. This CDR3 spans 17 amino acids. The CDR3 sequence: CASSSLTTSFNYNEQFF. The CDR3 DNA follows: TGTGCCAGCAGTTCCCTCACCACTAGCTTCAACTACAATGAGCAGTTCTTC.

The chain employs TRBV7-2 and TRBJ1-3; D is undetermined. The germline V gene has CDR1 SGHTA and CDR2 FQGNSA. The CDR3 totals 14 residues. V lost 5 bases and J lost 1, with 9 bases in between. CDR3 protein: CASSELISGNTIYF. As DNA, the CDR3 is TGTGCCAGCAGCGAACTAATTTCTGGAAACACCATATATTTT.

The chain uses TRBV4-1 and TRBJ2-7, with D perhaps matching TRBD2 (5 bases). Germline V gene lookup returns CDR1 MGHRA and CDR2 YSYEKL. This CDR3 contains 14 residues. The V end lost 4 bases, the J end lost 3 bases, and 13 bases lay between the germline ends. Here the CDR3 DNA reads TGCGCCAGCAGCCGAATCGTCGGGGACTACGAGCAGTACTTC. Translating gives CASSRIVGDYEQYF.

The chain carries TRBV5-1 and TRBJ2-5; TRBD1 matches 7 bases. Losses at the gene ends were 3 bases for V and 5 bases for J; bases not matched to a gene: 7. The germline V gene has CDR1 SGHRS and CDR2 YFSETQ. This CDR3 is 14 amino acids long. The CDR3 sequence is CASSSYRGVETQYF. CDR3 sequence (DNA): TGCGCCAGCAGCTCCTACAGGGGTGTGGAGACCCAGTACTTC.

The chain has TRBV14 and TRBJ2-1, with TRBD2 matching over 7 bases. The germline CDR1 and CDR2 sequences are SGHDN and FVKESK. Trimming at V came to 7 bases and at J to 3 bases, leaving 9 bases not matched to a gene. This CDR3 region has 15 residues. CDR3 DNA sequence: TGTGCCAGCAATATGGCTAGCGGCTTCTACAATGAGCAGTTCTTC. It codes for CASNMASGFYNEQFF.

The V gene is TRBV7-6, the J gene TRBJ2-1; maybe TRBD1 (6 bases). This CDR3 is built from 15 residues. V was shortened by 1 base and J by 5 bases, with 12 bases between the two germline ends. From germline, CDR1 is SGHVS and CDR2 FNYEAQ. The CDR3, as DNA: TGTGCCAGCAGCTTAGAGTGGGACAAACACAATGAGCAGTTCTTC. Translation: CASSLEWDKHNEQFF.

The CDR3 is CATSDLEPWTGGSDTQYF. The CDR3 region has the DNA TGTGCCACCAGTGATTTGGAACCCTGGACAGGGGGGTCAGATACGCAGTATTTT. The rearrangement links TRBV24-1 to TRBJ2-3; 10 bases fit TRBD1. J gave up 4 bases and V 0 bases, and 9 bases lay outside the gene matches. The CDR3 consists of 18 residues. Looked up from germline, CDR1 is KGHDR and CDR2 is SFDVKD.

A few counts support this clone. The CDR3 is CASRPRGTGYTF. DNA of the CDR3: TGTGCCAGCAGACCCAGGGGGACGGGCTACACCTTC. The V and J genes are TRBV6-5 and TRBJ1-2; 7 nucleotides line up with TRBD1. Trimming removed 6 bases from V and 8 bases from J; junction bases left unmatched: 6. CDR1 is MNHEY and CDR2 is SVGAGI in the germline V gene. The CDR3 has 12 residues.

The chain links TRBV28 to TRBJ2-3; 8 nucleotides match TRBD2. Germline CDR1 and CDR2: MDHEN and SYDVKM. The junction had 4 bases not matched to a gene; V was cut back by 6 bases and J by 2 bases. The CDR3 length is 14 residues. The CDR3 DNA reads TGTGCCAGCAGGGGTAGCGGGACCACAGATACGCAGTATTTT. It encodes CASRGSGTTDTQYF.

V and J are TRBV29-1 and TRBJ1-2; no clear D gene. The CDR3 spans 12 residues. Trimming removed 6 bases from V and 4 bases from J, with 12 bases in between. Looked up from germline, CDR1 is SQVTM and CDR2 is ANQGSEA. Here the CDR3 reads CSVYRVSYGYTF. In DNA, the CDR3 is TGCAGCGTCTACCGGGTCTCCTATGGCTACACCTTC.

The V gene is TRBV9, the J gene TRBJ2-5; D perhaps matches TRBD2 (6 bases). Germline lookup yields CDR1 SGDLS and CDR2 YYNGEE. V shed 0 bases and J shed 3 bases, with 15 bases lying between them. This CDR3 is 16 amino acids long. The CDR3 region is CASSVGPGGRKETQYF. As DNA, the CDR3 is TGTGCCAGCAGCGTAGGCCCCGGGGGACGCAAAGAGACCCAGTACTTC.

This rearrangement joins TRBV30 to TRBJ2-3; D might be TRBD2 (6 bases). The germline V gene encodes CDR1 GTSNPN and CDR2 SVGIG (reference sequence). The germline V and J ends were trimmed by 4 bases and 4 bases, with 12 bases remaining between them. The CDR3 loop spans 13 amino acids. CDR3 in DNA: TGTGCCTGGATGTCCGGGGGACCAGATACGCAGTATTTT. It codes for CAWMSGGPDTQYF.

The V and J genes are TRBV2 and TRBJ1-2; D unresolved. This CDR3 spans 11 amino acids. The V and J ends lost 5 bases and 7 bases respectively, with 8 bases between them. In germline, CDR1 is SNHLY, CDR2 FYNNEI. The CDR3 region has the DNA TGTGCCAGCAGTACCCCCGGTGGCTACACCTTC. Protein product: CASSTPGGYTF.

CDR3 sequence (DNA): TGCGCCAGCAGCGTCAGCCCCAGGTACGAGCAGTACTTC. Translated, it gives CASSVSPRYEQYF. The chain combines TRBV5-1 with TRBJ2-7; no definite D call. CDR1 is SGHRS, CDR2 YFSETQ, per germline. The V and J ends lost 4 bases and 4 bases respectively, with 12 bases between them. The CDR3 contains 13 residues.

The chain links TRBV29-1 to TRBJ2-7; TRBD1 is a possible D gene (5 bases). Trimming left V 1 base short and J 3 bases short, with 10 bases between. The germline gives CDR1 SQVTM, CDR2 ANQGSEA. CDR3 length: 13 amino acids. CDR3 nucleotides: TGCAGCGTTGAAGGGGGCTCCTACTACGAGCAGTACTTC. Its translation: CSVEGGSYYEQYF.

The chain has TRBV4-3 and TRBJ2-2; 9 bases map to TRBD1. V trimming: 2 bases; J trimming: 5 bases; junction bases outside the gene matches: 9. Germline V CDR1 and CDR2: LGHNA, YSLEER. The CDR3 is 17 amino acids. CDR3 in DNA: TGCGCCAGCAGCCAAAACCCGGACAGGGGACGGACCGGGGAGCTGTTTTTT. Translated: CASSQNPDRGRTGELFF.

The chain joins TRBV9 to TRBJ2-2; TRBD2 is a possible D gene (6 bases). This CDR3 is 16 amino acids long. In germline, CDR1 is SGDLS, CDR2 YYNGEE. The V gene lost 4 bases and the J gene lost 2 bases, with 15 bases spanning the gap. The CDR3 sequence: CASSPRGFINTGELFF. CDR3 nucleotides: TGTGCCAGCAGCCCACGGGGGTTTATTAACACCGGGGAGCTGTTTTTT. The variable domain in full, completed from reference TRBV9 and TRBJ2-2, reads DSGVTQTPKHLITATGQRVTLRCSPRSGDLSVYWYQQSLDQGLQFLIQYYNGEERAKGNILERFSAQQFPDLHSELNLSSLELGDSALYFCASSPRGFINTGELFFGEGSRLTVL.

The chain has TRBV6-2 or TRBV6-3 and TRBJ1-4; D is possibly TRBD1 (5 bases). In germline, CDR1 is MNHEY, CDR2 SVGEGT. The CDR3 covers 16 residues. V was clipped by 2 bases and J by 3 bases, with 13 bases between them. This CDR3 is CASSYGRQGSNEKLFF. For the CDR3, the DNA is TGTGCCAGCAGTTACGGCCGGCAGGGATCTAATGAAAAACTGTTTTTT.

The chain links TRBV7-2 to TRBJ1-3, with a weak D call TRBD1 (5 bases). Germline V CDR1 and CDR2: SGHTA, FQGNSA. The ends were cut back, 2 bases at V and 0 bases at J, with 5 bases in the middle. The CDR3 is made up of 14 amino acids. CDR3 DNA: TGTGCCAGCAGCTTACAGGGCTCTGGAAACACCATATATTTT. Amino acid sequence: CASSLQGSGNTIYF.

Turning to this clone: This sample includes further DNA sequences coding for the same CDR3. The chain carries TRBV19 and TRBJ1-6; 9 nucleotides line up with TRBD1. From germline, CDR1 is LNHDA and CDR2 SQIVND (reference sequence). This CDR3 region has 14 residues. V lost 5 bases, J lost 7 bases, and 3 bases stayed unmatched. CDR3 DNA sequence: TGTGCCAGTAGTGCCGGACAGGGGAATTCACCCCTCCACTTT. Its protein is CASSAGQGNSPLHF. Full variable domain (rest looked up from reference TRBV19 and TRBJ1-6): DGGITQSPKYLFRKEGQNVTLSCEQNLNHDAMYWYRQDPGQGLRLIYYSQIVNDFQKGDIAEGYSVSREKKESFPLTVTSAQKNPTAFYLCASSAGQGNSPLHFGNGTRLTVT.

V usage is TRBV7-9 and J usage is TRBJ2-4, with TRBD1 matching 11 bases. CDR1 and CDR2 from the germline V gene are SEHNR and FQNEAQ (reference sequence). CDR3 length equals 15 residues. V gave up 3 bases and J gave up 4 bases; unmatched junction bases: 2. The CDR3: CASSLGTGGKNIQYF. The CDR3 DNA is TGTGCCAGCAGCTTGGGGACAGGGGGAAAAAACATTCAGTACTTC.